A selection of T cell receptor beta chains follows, all from one sample in a study of graft-versus-host responses after intestinal transplantation. These receptors are not linked to any known antigen. TCRdb's table, derived via immunoSEQ multiplex PCR, lists solely in-frame clones and lacks some. The table records tens of thousands of clones, 90% of them present only once. Sequenced material: unstimulated CD8+ T cells sorted from spleen or lymph node cells, taken before intestinal transplant. The receptors stem from a human donor who received an intestinal transplant. CDR3s include the opening cysteine and the closing phenylalanine or tryptophan. The D gene is left open where the match is weak. Expanded clones get a size class; other rows say once, few or many, or leave the size out.

d_call	v_call	clone_size	j_call	cdr3_nt	cdr3_aa
.	TRBV2	.	TRBJ1-4	TGTGCCAGCAGACCGCCTGGGGGGGATGAAAAACTGTTTTTT	CASRPPGGDEKLFF
.	TRBV27	.	TRBJ2-3	TGTGCCAGCAGTTCACTCGCATCTACTAGCACAGATACGCAGTATTTT	CASSSLASTSTDTQYF
.	TRBV4-1	.	TRBJ2-3	TGCGCCAGCAGCCAATATGTGGGGGGAGATACGCAGTATTTT	CASSQYVGGDTQYF
TRBD1	TRBV27	.	TRBJ1-3	TGTGCCAGCAGTTTATCGTGGGTGGGACAGGTGAGAAACACCATATATTTT	CASSLSWVGQVRNTIYF
TRBD1	TRBV2	.	TRBJ2-7	TGTGCCAGCAGTGAAGGGACAGGAATCTCCTACGAGCAGTACTTC	CASSEGTGISYEQYF
.	TRBV6-5	.	TRBJ2-5	TGTGCCAGCAGTTACTCGAGGCGCCAAGAGACCCAGTACTTC	CASSYSRRQETQYF
TRBD2	TRBV13	.	TRBJ2-5	TGTGCCAGCAGCTTAGGGACTAGCGGAGACTACCAAGAGACCCAGTACTTC	CASSLGTSGDYQETQYF
TRBD1	TRBV5-1	.	TRBJ2-7	TGCGCCAGCAGCGGGGTGACAGGGGGATTCGACGAGCAGTACTTC	CASSGVTGGFDEQYF
.	TRBV10-1	.	TRBJ2-1	TGCGCCAGCAGTGAGGACAGCTCGTCTAATGAGCAGTTCTTC	CASSEDSSSNEQFF
TRBD2	TRBV19	.	TRBJ2-3	TGTGCCAGTAGTATAGATCTGGCTAGCGGGGACACAGATACGCAGTATTTT	CASSIDLASGDTDTQYF
TRBD1	TRBV13	.	TRBJ1-1	TGTGCCAGCAGCCCCAAGACAGGGAGGTACACTGAAGCTTTCTTT	CASSPKTGRYTEAFF
TRBD1	TRBV10-2	.	TRBJ1-1	TGCGCCAGTAAACAGGGGCCCGAAGCTTTCTTT	CASKQGPEAFF
.	TRBV7-9	.	TRBJ1-2	TGTGCCAGCAGCCACAGCCCCTACGGCTACACCTTC	CASSHSPYGYTF
.	TRBV29-1	.	TRBJ1-2	TGCAGCGTTCCCCGACACGTCTATGGCTACACCTTC	CSVPRHVYGYTF
.	TRBV29-1	few	TRBJ1-1	TGCAGCGTCCAGGAGGGGAGCACTGAAGCTTTCTTT	CSVQEGSTEAFF
.	TRBV9	.	TRBJ1-5	TGTGCCAGCAGCGCGACAGGTTCGAATCAGCCCCAGCATTTT	CASSATGSNQPQHF
TRBD2	TRBV27	.	TRBJ2-1	TGTGCCAGTCATTCCTCTAGCGGGGCCGCCTGGAATGAGCAGTTCTTC	CASHSSSGAAWNEQFF
.	TRBV2	.	TRBJ2-3	TGTGCCAGCAGTGTGGCAGGTCGCCTCACAGATACGCAGTATTTT	CASSVAGRLTDTQYF
TRBD2	TRBV29-1	.	TRBJ2-1	TGCAGCGTTGCTGCCGCGGGGGGCACGTACAATGAGCAGTTCTTC	CSVAAAGGTYNEQFF
.	TRBV19	.	TRBJ1-1	TGTGCCAGTAGCATACGAGGACAGTATACTGAAGCTTTCTTT	CASSIRGQYTEAFF
.	TRBV6-5	.	TRBJ1-1	TGTGCCAGCAGGAACCGAGGGATGAACACTGAAGCTTTCTTT	CASRNRGMNTEAFF
TRBD1	TRBV9	.	TRBJ2-7	TGTGCCAGCAGCCCACGGACAGGGGGGTACGAGCAGTACTTC	CASSPRTGGYEQYF
.	TRBV7-9	.	TRBJ2-7	TGTGCCAGCAGCTTAGAGTTCGGCGCGGACTCCTACGAGCAGTACTTC	CASSLEFGADSYEQYF
.	TRBV19	.	TRBJ2-6	TGTGCCAGTACCGCGGCGACCTCTGGGGCCAACGTCCTGACTTTC	CASTAATSGANVLTF
.	TRBV9	.	TRBJ1-4	TGTGCCAGCAGCGCCTCCGGGGGTAATGAAAAACTGTTTTTT	CASSASGGNEKLFF
TRBD2	TRBV19	.	TRBJ2-3	TGTGCCAGTACCACCCAGCGCGGGGGGGCGAGCACAGATACGCAGTATTTT	CASTTQRGGASTDTQYF
TRBD2	TRBV9	.	TRBJ2-3	TGTGCCAGCAGCCCTCCCCTAGCGGGGATCACAGATACGCAGTATTTT	CASSPPLAGITDTQYF
.	TRBV12-5	.	TRBJ1-1	TGTGCTAGTGGCCCACACACATACGAAGCTTTCTTT	CASGPHTYEAFF
TRBD1	TRBV6-5	.	TRBJ1-2	TGTGCCAGCAGTTACGGGGACAGGGACCTTTATGGCTACACCTTC	CASSYGDRDLYGYTF
TRBD2	TRBV11-2	once	TRBJ2-1	TGTGCCAGCAGCTTCGGCGGGGGGGCTAGTGAGCAGTTCTTC	CASSFGGGASEQFF
.	TRBV7-9	.	TRBJ2-5	TGTGCCAGCGGGGGGGGGCAGACCCAGTACTTC	CASGGGQTQYF
.	TRBV6-1	.	TRBJ2-7	TGTGCCAGCAGTGAGGGGGGGCTATTGGATCAGTACTTC	CASSEGGLLDQYF
.	TRBV6-5	once	TRBJ2-1	TGTGCCAGCAGTTACGGTGGACTTAGCGACAATGAGCAGTTCTTC	CASSYGGLSDNEQFF
TRBD2	TRBV9	.	TRBJ2-3	TGTGCCAGCAGCGCGGCGACTAGCGGGGGGCTCACAGATACGCAGTATTTT	CASSAATSGGLTDTQYF
.	TRBV7-2	.	TRBJ2-7	TGTGCCAGCAGCTTAGCGTCGGGACTGGGATACGAGCAGTACTTC	CASSLASGLGYEQYF
TRBD2	TRBV2	.	TRBJ2-3	TGTGCCAGCCCCCCGTGGGTAGCGGGGGGCAGCACAGATACGCAGTATTTT	CASPPWVAGGSTDTQYF
.	TRBV21-1	.	TRBJ2-1	TGTGCCAGCAGCTCCCAACTAGCGGAGCCACTCAATGAGCAGTTCTTC	CASSSQLAEPLNEQFF
TRBD1	TRBV5-1	.	TRBJ1-2	TGCGCCAGCAGCTCGGGACAGGGGTATGGCTACACCTTC	CASSSGQGYGYTF
.	TRBV5-6	few	TRBJ2-7	TGTGCCAGCAGCTTGGGTCAGAAAACCTACGAGCAGTACTTC	CASSLGQKTYEQYF
.	TRBV2	.	TRBJ1-2	TGTGCCAGCAGTGTATCGATCGGGGTAAAGGATGGCTACACCTTC	CASSVSIGVKDGYTF
TRBD1	TRBV9	.	TRBJ2-5	TGTGCCAGCAGCGTAGATCGGAGTGGGACAGAGAGTTTTAAAGAGACCCAGTACTTC	CASSVDRSGTESFKETQYF
.	TRBV7-9	.	TRBJ1-1	TGTGCCAGCAGCTTAGCGGCCACTGAAGCTTTCTTT	CASSLAATEAFF
TRBD2	TRBV9	once	TRBJ2-7	TGTGCCAGCAGCGGAGAAGCGGGGATGTACTACGAGCAGTACTTC	CASSGEAGMYYEQYF
.	TRBV11-2	.	TRBJ2-1	TGTGCCAGCAGCTTAGACGCACGCGGAAAGCAGTTCTTC	CASSLDARGKQFF
.	TRBV5-6	.	TRBJ2-7	TGTGCCAGCAGCTTAGGGGCTGGCGAGCAGTACTTC	CASSLGAGEQYF
.	TRBV2	.	TRBJ1-1	TGTGCCAGGACCGAATGGGACACAAAGAACACTGAAGCTTTCTTT	CARTEWDTKNTEAFF
TRBD1	TRBV5-1	few	TRBJ2-7	TGCGCCAGCAGCTCACAGGGGGCCTCCACCTACGAGCAGTACTTC	CASSSQGASTYEQYF
.	TRBV10-2	.	TRBJ2-3	TGCGCCAGCAGTGAACTGGGCAGCACAGATACGCAGTATTTT	CASSELGSTDTQYF
TRBD2	TRBV2	.	TRBJ2-7	TGTGCCAGCAGTGAAGGGGCGGGGGGGTCCTACGAGCAGTACTTC	CASSEGAGGSYEQYF
.	TRBV5-6	few	TRBJ1-1	TGTGCCAGCAGCTACTCACCAGGGGACACTGAAGCTTTCTTT	CASSYSPGDTEAFF
.	TRBV4-1	.	TRBJ1-1	TGCGCCAGCAGCCGGGGCGGGGGGATACCTGAAGCTTTCTTT	CASSRGGGIPEAFF
.	TRBV2	few	TRBJ2-7	TGTGCCACCCAGGCAGGGGCCTACGAGCAGTACTTC	CATQAGAYEQYF
.	TRBV9	.	TRBJ2-1	TGTGCCAGCAGCGTAGAGGAGCCCGGGCGGGGAATGGAGTCCTACAATGAGCAGTTCTTC	CASSVEEPGRGMESYNEQFF
.	TRBV7-9	.	TRBJ2-7	TGTGCCAGCAGCTTAATAGGGGGACAACCTACCTACGAGCAGTACTTC	CASSLIGGQPTYEQYF
.	TRBV7-9	.	TRBJ1-3	TGTGCCAGCAGCAACCCCGTGGACAATAGAAACACCATATATTTT	CASSNPVDNRNTIYF
.	TRBV7-9	.	TRBJ1-6	TGTGCCAGCAGCTTAGACAGCTATAATTCACCCCTCCACTTT	CASSLDSYNSPLHF
.	TRBV6-5	once	TRBJ2-7	TGTGCCAGCTCAACAGGAATCTCCTACGAGCAGTACTTC	CASSTGISYEQYF
.	TRBV14	.	TRBJ2-5	TGTGCCAGCAGCGTCGAGAGCCAAGAGACCCAGTACTTC	CASSVESQETQYF
TRBD2	TRBV9	.	TRBJ2-3	TGTGCCAGCAGCGAGCGGGGGTCTAGCACAGATACGCAGTATTTT	CASSERGSSTDTQYF
TRBD2	TRBV6-1	.	TRBJ2-3	TGTGCCAGCAGTGAAGCCGGGGGGGCCTCCACAGATACGCAGTATTTT	CASSEAGGASTDTQYF